This T cell receptor (beta chain) derives from a study of blood T cell repertoires in COVID-19. Background on the study: Sites in the United States, Italy and Spain provided acute and convalescent COVID-19 samples.

As originally analysed: Cell counts per sample came from amplifying reference gene primers. Sequenced by immunoSEQ multiplex PCR; TCRdb stores in-frame clones only, minus some. The DNA was the basis for D and trimming; V, J and clone size are from that table. The repertoire holds 350,000 to 400,000 clones, with 88% as singletons. Living in roughly 23 US areas, the participants were between about 18 and 100 years of age. Participants were placed into cohorts based on the clinical history they reported. The V end lost 8 bases, the J end lost 4 bases, and 31 bases lay between the germline ends. This CDR3 contains 19 residues. Germline assignment: CDR1 LNHDA and CDR2 SQIVND (reference sequence).

The sequencing sample was made of PBMCs or T cells enriched from blood (not recorded which). The V gene is TRBV19, the J gene TRBJ2-3; possibly TRBD1 for D (6 bases). The TCR comes from a woman in her twenties or thirties with acute COVID-19. CDR3 sequence reads: CASPLNPGTLLRGADTQYF. CDR3 nucleotide sequence: TGTGCCAGTCCTCTCAACCCCGGGACACTCTTGAGAGGTGCAGATACGCAGTATTTT.